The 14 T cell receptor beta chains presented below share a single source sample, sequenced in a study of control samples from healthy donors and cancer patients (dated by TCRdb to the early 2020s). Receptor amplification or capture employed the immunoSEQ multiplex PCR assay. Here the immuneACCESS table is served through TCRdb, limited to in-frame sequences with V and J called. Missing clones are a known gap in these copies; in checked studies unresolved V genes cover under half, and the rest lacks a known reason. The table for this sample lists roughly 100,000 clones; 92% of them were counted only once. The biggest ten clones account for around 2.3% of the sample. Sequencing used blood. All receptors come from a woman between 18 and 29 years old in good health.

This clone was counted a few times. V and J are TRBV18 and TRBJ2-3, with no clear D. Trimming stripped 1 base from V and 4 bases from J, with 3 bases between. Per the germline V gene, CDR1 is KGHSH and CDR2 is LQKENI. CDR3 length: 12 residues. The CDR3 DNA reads TGTGCCAGCTCACCACTGGCAGATACGCAGTATTTT. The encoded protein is CASSPLADTQYF.

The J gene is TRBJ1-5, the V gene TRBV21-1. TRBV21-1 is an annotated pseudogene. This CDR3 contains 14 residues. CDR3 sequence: CATKDGGDNQPQHF. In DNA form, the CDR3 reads TGTGCCACTAAAGACGGGGGGGACAATCAGCCCCAGCATTTT.

DNA for the CDR3: TGCAGCGTTGGGACAGGGCCGACCCTCCAAGAGACCCAGTACTTC. Its translation is CSVGTGPTLQETQYF. This chain joins TRBV29-1 and TRBJ2-5; 8 bases match TRBD1. V shed 4 bases, J shed 1 base, and the junction held 8 bases outside the gene matches. CDR3 length: 15 amino acids. Looked up from germline, CDR1 is SQVTM and CDR2 is ANQGSEA.

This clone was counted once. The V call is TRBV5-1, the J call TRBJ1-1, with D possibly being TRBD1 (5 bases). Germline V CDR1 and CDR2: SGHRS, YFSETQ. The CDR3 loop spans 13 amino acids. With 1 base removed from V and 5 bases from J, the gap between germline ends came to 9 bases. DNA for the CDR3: TGCGCCAGCAGCTTGCAGGGAGGGACTGAAGCTTTCTTT. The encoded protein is CASSLQGGTEAFF. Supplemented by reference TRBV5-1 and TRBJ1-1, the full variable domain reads KAGVTQTPRYLIKTRGQQVTLSCSPISGHRSVSWYQQTPGQGLQFLFEYFSETQRNKGNFPGRFSGRQFSNSRSEMNVSTLELGDSALYLCASSLQGGTEAFFGQGTRLTVV.

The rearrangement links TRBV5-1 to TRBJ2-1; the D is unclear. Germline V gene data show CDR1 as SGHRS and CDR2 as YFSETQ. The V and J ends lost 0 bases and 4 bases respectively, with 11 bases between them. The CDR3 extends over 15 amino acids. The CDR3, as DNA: TGCGCCAGCAGCTTGGCAACCAGTTCATACAATGAGCAGTTCTTC. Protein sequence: CASSLATSSYNEQFF.

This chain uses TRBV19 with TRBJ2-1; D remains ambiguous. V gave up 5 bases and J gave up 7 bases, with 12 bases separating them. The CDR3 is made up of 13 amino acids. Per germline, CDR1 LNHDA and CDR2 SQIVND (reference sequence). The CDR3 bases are TGTGCCAGTAGTCTTTATTCGGTAAATGAGCAGTTCTTC. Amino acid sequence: CASSLYSVNEQFF.

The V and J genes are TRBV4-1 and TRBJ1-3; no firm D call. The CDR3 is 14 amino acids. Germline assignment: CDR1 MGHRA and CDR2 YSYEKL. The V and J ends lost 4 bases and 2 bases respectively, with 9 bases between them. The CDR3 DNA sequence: TGCGCCAGCAGCCTCGGAAGTGCTGGAAACACCATATATTTT. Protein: CASSLGSAGNTIYF.

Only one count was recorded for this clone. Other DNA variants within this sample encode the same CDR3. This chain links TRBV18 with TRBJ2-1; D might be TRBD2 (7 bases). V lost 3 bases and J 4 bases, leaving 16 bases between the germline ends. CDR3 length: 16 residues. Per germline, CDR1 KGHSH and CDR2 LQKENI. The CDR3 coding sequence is TGTGCCAGCTCACCGCCGCGGGGGCTGACATACAATGAGCAGTTCTTC. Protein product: CASSPPRGLTYNEQFF. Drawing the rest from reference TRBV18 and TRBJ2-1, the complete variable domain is NAGVMQNPRHLVRRRGQEARLRCSPMKGHSHVYWYRQLPEEGLKFMVYLQKENIIDESGMPKERFSAEFPKEGPSILRIQQVVRGDSAAYFCASSPPRGLTYNEQFFGPGTRLTVL.

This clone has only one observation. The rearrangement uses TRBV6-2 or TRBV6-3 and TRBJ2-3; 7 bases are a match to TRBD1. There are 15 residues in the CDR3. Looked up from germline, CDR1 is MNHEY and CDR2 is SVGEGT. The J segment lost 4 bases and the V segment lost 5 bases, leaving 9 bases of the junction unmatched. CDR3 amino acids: CASSDREKEADTQYF. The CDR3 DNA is TGTGCCAGCAGTGACAGGGAGAAGGAGGCAGATACGCAGTATTTT.

The CDR3 DNA reads TGTGCCAGCAGCTTTGAGGAGGATAACATTCAGTACTTC. Its translation is CASSFEEDNIQYF. The rearrangement uses TRBV7-2 and TRBJ2-4; D is possibly TRBD2 (5 bases). Germline-derived CDR1 and CDR2 are SGHTA and FQGNSA. The V end lost 3 bases, the J end lost 7 bases, and 10 bases lay between the germline ends. The CDR3 loop spans 13 amino acids.

The chain's CDR3 is CASSFSRDYNEQFF. The CDR3 DNA is TGTGCCAGCAGCTTCTCCAGAGACTACAATGAGCAGTTCTTC. The chain combines TRBV7-9 with TRBJ2-1; D is ambiguous. The V end lost 3 bases, the J end lost 3 bases, and 9 bases lay between the germline ends. The germline gives CDR1 SEHNR, CDR2 FQNEAQ (reference sequence). The CDR3 contains 14 residues.

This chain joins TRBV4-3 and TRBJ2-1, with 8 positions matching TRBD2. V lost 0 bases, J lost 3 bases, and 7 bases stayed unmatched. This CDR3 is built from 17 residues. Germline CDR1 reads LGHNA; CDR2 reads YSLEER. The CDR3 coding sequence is TGCGCCAGCAGCCAAGATTCCGGGGCGGGAGGCTACAATGAGCAGTTCTTC. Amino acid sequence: CASSQDSGAGGYNEQFF.

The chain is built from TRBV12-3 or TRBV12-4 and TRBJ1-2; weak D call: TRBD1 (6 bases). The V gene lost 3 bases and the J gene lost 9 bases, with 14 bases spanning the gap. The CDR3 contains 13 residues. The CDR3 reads CASSFARGLSYTF. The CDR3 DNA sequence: TGTGCCAGCAGTTTCGCCAGGGGTTTGAGCTACACCTTC.

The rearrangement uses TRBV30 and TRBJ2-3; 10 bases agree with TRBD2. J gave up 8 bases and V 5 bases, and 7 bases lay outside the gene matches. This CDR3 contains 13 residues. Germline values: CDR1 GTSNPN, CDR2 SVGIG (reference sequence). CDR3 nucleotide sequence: TGTGCCTGGGAAGCGGGAGGGAGCGGTACGCAGTATTTT. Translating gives CAWEAGGSGTQYF.